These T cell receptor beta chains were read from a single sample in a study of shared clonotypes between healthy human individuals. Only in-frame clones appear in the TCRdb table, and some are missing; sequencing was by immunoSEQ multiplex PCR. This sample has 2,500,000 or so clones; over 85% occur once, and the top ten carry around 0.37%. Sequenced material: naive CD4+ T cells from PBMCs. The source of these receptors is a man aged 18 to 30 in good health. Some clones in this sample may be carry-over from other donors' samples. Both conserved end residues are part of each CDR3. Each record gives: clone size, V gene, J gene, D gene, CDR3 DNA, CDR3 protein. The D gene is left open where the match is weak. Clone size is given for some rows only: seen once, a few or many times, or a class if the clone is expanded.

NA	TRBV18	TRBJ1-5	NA	TGTGCCAGCTCACGGACAGATGATCAGCCCCAGCATTTT	CASSRTDDQPQHF
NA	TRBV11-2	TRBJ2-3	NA	TGTGCCAGCAGCTTGGACTACACAGATACGCAGTATTTT	CASSLDYTDTQYF
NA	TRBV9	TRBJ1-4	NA	TGTGCCAGCACCCCCGGGACGTGGGATGAAAAACTGTTTTTT	CASTPGTWDEKLFF
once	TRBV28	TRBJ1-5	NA	TGTGCCAGCAATCGGGACGGTAGCAATCAGCCCCAGCATTTT	CASNRDGSNQPQHF
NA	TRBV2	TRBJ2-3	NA	TGTGCCAGCAGGGAAACTAGGGGGAGCACAGATACGCAGTATTTT	CASRETRGSTDTQYF
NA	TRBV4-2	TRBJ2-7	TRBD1	TGTGCCAGCAGCCAAACGGGGACAGGGACTTTTACCTACGAGCAGTACTTC	CASSQTGTGTFTYEQYF
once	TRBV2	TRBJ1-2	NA	TGTGCCAGCAACAGCGGGACTGACTATGGCTACACCTTC	CASNSGTDYGYTF
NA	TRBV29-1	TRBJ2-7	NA	TGCAGCGTCGCAGGAGCTACAACATACGAGCAGTACTTC	CSVAGATTYEQYF
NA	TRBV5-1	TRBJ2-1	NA	TGCGCCAGCAGCAAAGACCCCCGGAATGAGCAGTTCTTC	CASSKDPRNEQFF
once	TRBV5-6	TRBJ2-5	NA	TGTGCCAGCATCGTACAGAACCAAGAGACCCAGTACTTC	CASIVQNQETQYF